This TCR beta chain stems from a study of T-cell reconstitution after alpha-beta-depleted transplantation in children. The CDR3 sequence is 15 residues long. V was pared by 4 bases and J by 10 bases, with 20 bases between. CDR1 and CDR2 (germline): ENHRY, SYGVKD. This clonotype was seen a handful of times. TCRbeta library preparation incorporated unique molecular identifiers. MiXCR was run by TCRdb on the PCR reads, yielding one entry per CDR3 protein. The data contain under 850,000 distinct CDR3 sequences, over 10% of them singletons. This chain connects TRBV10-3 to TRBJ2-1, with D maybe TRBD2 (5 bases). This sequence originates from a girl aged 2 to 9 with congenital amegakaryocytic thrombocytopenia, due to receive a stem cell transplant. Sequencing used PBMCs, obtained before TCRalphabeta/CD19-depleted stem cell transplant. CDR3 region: CAISGNAAGSEEQFF. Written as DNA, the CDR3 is TGTGCCATCAGTGGAAACGCGGCTGGTAGCGAGGAGCAGTTCTTC.